The rows below give T cell receptor beta chains drawn from one sample of a study of low-dose radiotherapy and immunotherapy resistance in tumors. MiXCR was run by TCRdb on the reads, yielding one entry per CDR3 protein. The table shows tens of thousands of distinct CDR3 sequences, with under 20% occurring only once. The source was PBMCs, collected before treatment. The receptors were sampled from a male donor with prostate cancer. Each CDR3 is given with its conserved first and last residue. The order of the fields is J gene, V gene, D gene, CDR3 protein. The D gene is left open where the match is weak.

J gene: TRBJ1-5; V gene: TRBV9; D gene: -; CDR3 protein: CASSPTLGLYSNQPQHF
J gene: TRBJ1-2; V gene: TRBV29-1; D gene: -; CDR3 protein: CSVGTTIGIGYTF
J gene: TRBJ2-7; V gene: TRBV6-6; D gene: TRBD1; CDR3 protein: CASSYPRGTGGGSTTYEQYF
J gene: TRBJ2-1; V gene: TRBV5-1; D gene: TRBD1; CDR3 protein: CASSIGQGASEQFF
J gene: TRBJ1-1; V gene: TRBV11-2; D gene: -; CDR3 protein: CASSLDALGPAFRTEAFF
J gene: TRBJ2-1; V gene: TRBV7-3; D gene: -; CDR3 protein: CASSSGGVEQFF
J gene: TRBJ2-5; V gene: TRBV5-1; D gene: TRBD2; CDR3 protein: CASSSTSSGSGETQYF
J gene: TRBJ2-2; V gene: TRBV20-1; D gene: TRBD1; CDR3 protein: CSARPTGGFAGELFF
J gene: TRBJ1-1; V gene: TRBV20-1; D gene: -; CDR3 protein: CSASRGMRAEAFF
J gene: TRBJ2-5; V gene: TRBV5-1; D gene: TRBD1; CDR3 protein: CASGGTGQETQYF
J gene: TRBJ1-3; V gene: TRBV19; D gene: -; CDR3 protein: CASSTTEGNTIYF